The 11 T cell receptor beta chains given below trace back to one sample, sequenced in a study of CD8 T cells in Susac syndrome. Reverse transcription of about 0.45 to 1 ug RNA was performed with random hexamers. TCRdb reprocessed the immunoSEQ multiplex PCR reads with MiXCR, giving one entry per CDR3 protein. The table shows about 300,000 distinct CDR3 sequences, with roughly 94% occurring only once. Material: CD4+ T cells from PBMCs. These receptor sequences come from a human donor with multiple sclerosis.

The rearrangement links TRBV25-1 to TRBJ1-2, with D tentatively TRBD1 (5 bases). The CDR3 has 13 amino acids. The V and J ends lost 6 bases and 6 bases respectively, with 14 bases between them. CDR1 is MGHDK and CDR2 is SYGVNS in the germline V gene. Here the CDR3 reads CASRLGTANGYTF. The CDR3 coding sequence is TGTGCCAGCAGGTTAGGGACGGCGAATGGCTACACCTTC.

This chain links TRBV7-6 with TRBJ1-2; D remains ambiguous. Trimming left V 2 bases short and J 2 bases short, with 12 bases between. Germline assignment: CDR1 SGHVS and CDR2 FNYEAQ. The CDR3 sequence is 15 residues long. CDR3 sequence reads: CASSLSGVLNYGYTF. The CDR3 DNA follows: TGTGCCAGCAGCTTATCGGGCGTCTTAAACTATGGCTACACCTTC.

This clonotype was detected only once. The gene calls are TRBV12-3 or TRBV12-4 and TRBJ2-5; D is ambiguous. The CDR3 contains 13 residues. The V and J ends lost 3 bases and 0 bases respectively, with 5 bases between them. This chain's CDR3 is CASSFAYQETQYF. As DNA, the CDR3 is TGTGCCAGCAGTTTTGCATACCAAGAGACCCAGTACTTC.

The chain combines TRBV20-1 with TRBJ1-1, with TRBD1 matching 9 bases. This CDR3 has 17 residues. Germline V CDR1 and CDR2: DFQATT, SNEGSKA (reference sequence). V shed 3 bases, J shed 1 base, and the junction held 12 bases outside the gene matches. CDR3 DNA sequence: TGCAGTGCTAGGGCTGACGGGACAGGGAGTCCGAACACTGAAGCTTTCTTT. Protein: CSARADGTGSPNTEAFF.

As DNA, the CDR3 is TGTGCCAGCAGTTTATATTGGCCTCCTAATATGCGGGGCCCTTCCTACAATGAGCAGTTCTTC. Translated, it gives CASSLYWPPNMRGPSYNEQFF. The rearrangement uses TRBV27 and TRBJ2-1, with D perhaps TRBD2 (6 bases). The V end was cut by 1 base, the J end by 1 base, with 26 bases between. Germline-derived CDR1 and CDR2 are MNHEY and SMNVEV (reference sequence). The CDR3 contains 21 residues.

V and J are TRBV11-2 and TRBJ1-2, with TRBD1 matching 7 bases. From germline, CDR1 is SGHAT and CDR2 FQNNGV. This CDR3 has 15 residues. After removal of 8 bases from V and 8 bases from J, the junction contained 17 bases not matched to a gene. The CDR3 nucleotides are TGTGCCAGCCGTCGAGGGACAGATCATATTAGCGGCTACACCTTC. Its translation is CASRRGTDHISGYTF.

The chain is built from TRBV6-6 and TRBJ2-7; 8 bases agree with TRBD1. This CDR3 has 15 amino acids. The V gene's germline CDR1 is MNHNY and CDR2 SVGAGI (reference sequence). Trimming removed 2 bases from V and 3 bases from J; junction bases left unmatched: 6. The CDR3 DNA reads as TGTGCCAGCAGTTACGGGGGAACAGGGGGCTACGAGCAGTACTTC. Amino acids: CASSYGGTGGYEQYF.

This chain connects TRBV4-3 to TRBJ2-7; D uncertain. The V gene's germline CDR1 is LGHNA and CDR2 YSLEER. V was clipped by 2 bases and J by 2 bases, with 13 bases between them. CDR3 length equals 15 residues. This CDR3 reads CASSQSLRATYEQYF. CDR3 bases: TGCGCCAGCAGCCAAAGTCTCCGGGCCACCTACGAGCAGTACTTC.

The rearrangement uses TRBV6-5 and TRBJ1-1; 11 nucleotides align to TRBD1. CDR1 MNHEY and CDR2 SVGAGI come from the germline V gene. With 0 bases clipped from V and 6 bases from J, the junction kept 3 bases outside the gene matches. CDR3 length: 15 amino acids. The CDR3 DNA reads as TGTGCCAGCAGTTACTCGGACAGGGGGCGTTCTGAAGCTTTCTTT. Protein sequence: CASSYSDRGRSEAFF.

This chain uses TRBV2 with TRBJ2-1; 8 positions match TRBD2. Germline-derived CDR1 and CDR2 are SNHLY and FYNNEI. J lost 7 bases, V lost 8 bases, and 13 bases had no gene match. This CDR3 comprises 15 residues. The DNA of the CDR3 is TGTGCCAGCGGACGACTGGGTAGCGGGATAAATGAGCAGTTCTTC. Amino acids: CASGRLGSGINEQFF.

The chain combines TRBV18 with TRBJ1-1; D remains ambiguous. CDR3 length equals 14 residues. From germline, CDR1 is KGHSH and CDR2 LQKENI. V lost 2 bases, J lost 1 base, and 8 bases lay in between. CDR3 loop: CASSPDKGNTEAFF. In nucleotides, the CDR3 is TGTGCCAGCTCACCAGACAAGGGGAACACTGAAGCTTTCTTT.